This TCR beta chain is from a study of identical twins. This clonotype was detected a few times. The antigen is unknown. TCRdb processed the 5' RACE reads anew with MiXCR; each CDR3 protein has one entry. The data contain more than 400,000 distinct CDR3 sequences, 12% to 15% of them seen just once; the ten biggest clones take up around 0.4%. General study points: The abundant beta clonotypes from cord blood had fewer insertions, and memory repertoires had none of this. For out-of-frame beta sequences, excess twin sharing was weaker.

These sequences were also reported in another study, on yellow fever vaccine responses in identical twins.

This receptor was identified in a woman aged 18-30 years in good health. Specimen: CD4+ T cells sorted from blood.

CDR3 nucleotides: TGTGCCAGCAGATCCCGGGCCTACAATGAGCAGTTCTTC. It is translated as CASRSRAYNEQFF. V and J are TRBV27 and TRBJ2-1; D is unresolved. V lost 6 bases, J lost 2 bases, and 8 bases lay in between. This CDR3 region has 13 residues. Germline V gene sequence: CDR1 MNHEY, CDR2 SMNVEV (reference sequence).